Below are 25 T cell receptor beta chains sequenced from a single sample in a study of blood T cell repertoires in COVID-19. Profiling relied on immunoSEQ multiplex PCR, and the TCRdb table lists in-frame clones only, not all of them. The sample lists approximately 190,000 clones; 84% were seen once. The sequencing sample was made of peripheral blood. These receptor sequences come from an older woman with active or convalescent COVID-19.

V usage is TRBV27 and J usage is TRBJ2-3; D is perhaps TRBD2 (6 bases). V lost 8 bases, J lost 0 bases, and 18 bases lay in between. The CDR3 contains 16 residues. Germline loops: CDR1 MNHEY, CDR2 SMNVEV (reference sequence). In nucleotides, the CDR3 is TGTGCCAGCCATGGACTATTCGTCACTAGCACAGATACGCAGTATTTT. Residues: CASHGLFVTSTDTQYF.

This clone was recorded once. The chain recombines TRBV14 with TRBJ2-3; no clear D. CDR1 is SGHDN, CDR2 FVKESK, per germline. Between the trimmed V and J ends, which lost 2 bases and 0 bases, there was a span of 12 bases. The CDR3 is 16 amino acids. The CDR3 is CASSQLQMISTDTQYF. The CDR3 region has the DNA TGTGCCAGCAGCCAACTGCAGATGATTAGCACAGATACGCAGTATTTT. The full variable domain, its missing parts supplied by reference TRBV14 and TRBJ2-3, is EAGVTQFPSHSVIEKGQTVTLRCDPISGHDNLYWYRRVMGKEIKFLLHFVKESKQDESGMPNNRFLAERTGGTYSTLKVQPAELEDSGVYFCASSQLQMISTDTQYFGPGTRLTVL.

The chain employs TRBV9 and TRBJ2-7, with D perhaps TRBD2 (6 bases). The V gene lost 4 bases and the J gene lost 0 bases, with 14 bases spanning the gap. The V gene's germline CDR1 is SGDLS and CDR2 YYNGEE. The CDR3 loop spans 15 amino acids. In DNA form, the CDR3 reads TGTGCCAGCAGCCCCGGAGGGCTCCGCTCCTACGAGCAGTACTTC. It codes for CASSPGGLRSYEQYF. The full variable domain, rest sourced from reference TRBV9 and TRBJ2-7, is DSGVTQTPKHLITATGQRVTLRCSPRSGDLSVYWYQQSLDQGLQFLIQYYNGEERAKGNILERFSAQQFPDLHSELNLSSLELGDSALYFCASSPGGLRSYEQYFGPGTRLTVT.

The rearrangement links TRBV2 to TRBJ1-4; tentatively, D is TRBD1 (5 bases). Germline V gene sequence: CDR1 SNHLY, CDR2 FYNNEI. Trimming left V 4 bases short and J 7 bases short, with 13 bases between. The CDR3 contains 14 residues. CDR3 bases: TGTGCCAGCAGTGTCGGGGGAACAGTTGAAAAACTGTTTTTT. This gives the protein CASSVGGTVEKLFF. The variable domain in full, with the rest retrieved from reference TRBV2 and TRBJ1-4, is EPEVTQTPSHQVTQMGQEVILRCVPISNHLYFYWYRQILGQKVEFLVSFYNNEISEKSEIFDDQFSVERPDGSNFTLKIRSTKLEDSAMYFCASSVGGTVEKLFFGSGTQLSVL.

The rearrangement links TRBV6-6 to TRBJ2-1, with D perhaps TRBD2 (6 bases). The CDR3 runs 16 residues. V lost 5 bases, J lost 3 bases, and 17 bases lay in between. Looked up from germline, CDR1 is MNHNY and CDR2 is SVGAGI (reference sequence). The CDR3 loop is CASSMGRGNHYNEQFF. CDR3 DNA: TGTGCCAGCAGTATGGGGCGCGGGAATCACTACAATGAGCAGTTCTTC.

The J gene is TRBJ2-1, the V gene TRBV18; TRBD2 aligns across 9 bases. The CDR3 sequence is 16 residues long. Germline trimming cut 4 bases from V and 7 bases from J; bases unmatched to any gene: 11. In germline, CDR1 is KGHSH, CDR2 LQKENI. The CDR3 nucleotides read TGTGCCAGCTCACTCCTGTATCTGCGGGAGGGAAATGAGCAGTTCTTC. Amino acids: CASSLLYLREGNEQFF.

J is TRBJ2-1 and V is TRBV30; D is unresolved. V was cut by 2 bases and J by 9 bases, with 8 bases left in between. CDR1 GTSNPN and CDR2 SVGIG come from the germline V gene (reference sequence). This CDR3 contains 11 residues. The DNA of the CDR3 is TGTGCCTGGAGTTCCCTAGGTGAGCAGTTCTTC. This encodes CAWSSLGEQFF. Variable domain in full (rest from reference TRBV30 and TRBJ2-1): SQTIHQWPATLVQPVGSPLSLECTVEGTSNPNLYWYRQAAGRGLQLLFYSVGIGQISSEVPQNLSASRPQDRQFILSSKKLLLSDSGFYLCAWSSLGEQFFGPGTRLTVL.

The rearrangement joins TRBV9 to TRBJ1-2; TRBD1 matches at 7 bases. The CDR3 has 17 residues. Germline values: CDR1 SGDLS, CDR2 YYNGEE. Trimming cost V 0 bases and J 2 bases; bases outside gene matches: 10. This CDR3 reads CASSVDPDAGGNYGYTF. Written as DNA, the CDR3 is TGTGCCAGCAGCGTAGATCCAGACGCAGGGGGGAACTATGGCTACACCTTC.

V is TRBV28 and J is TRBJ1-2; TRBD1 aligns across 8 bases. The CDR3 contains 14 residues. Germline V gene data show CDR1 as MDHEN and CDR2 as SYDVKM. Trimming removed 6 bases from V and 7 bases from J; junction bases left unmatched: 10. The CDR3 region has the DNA TGTGCCAGCAGATTGCAGGGGGCGTCCCGTGGCTACACCTTC. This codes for CASRLQGASRGYTF.

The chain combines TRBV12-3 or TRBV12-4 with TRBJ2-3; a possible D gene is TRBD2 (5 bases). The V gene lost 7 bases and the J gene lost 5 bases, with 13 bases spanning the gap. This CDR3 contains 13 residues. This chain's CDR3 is CASTQVGRDTQYF. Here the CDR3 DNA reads TGTGCCAGCACCCAGGTGGGGAGAGATACGCAGTATTTT.

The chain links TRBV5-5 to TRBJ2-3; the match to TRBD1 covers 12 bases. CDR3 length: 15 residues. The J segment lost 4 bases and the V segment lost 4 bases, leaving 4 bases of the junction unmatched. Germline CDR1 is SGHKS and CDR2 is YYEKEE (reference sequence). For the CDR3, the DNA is TGTGCCAGCAGCGCCGGGACAGGGGGCCCAGATACGCAGTATTTT. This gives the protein CASSAGTGGPDTQYF. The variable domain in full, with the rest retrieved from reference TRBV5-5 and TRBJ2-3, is DAGVTQSPTHLIKTRGQQVTLRCSPISGHKSVSWYQQVLGQGPQFIFQYYEKEERGRGNFPDRFSARQFPNYSSELNVNALLLGDSALYLCASSAGTGGPDTQYFGPGTRLTVL.

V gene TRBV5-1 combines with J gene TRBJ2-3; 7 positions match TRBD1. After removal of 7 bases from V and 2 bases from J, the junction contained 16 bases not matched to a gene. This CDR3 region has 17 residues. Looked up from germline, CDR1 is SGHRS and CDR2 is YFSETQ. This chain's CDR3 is CASRDGTGALYTDTQYF. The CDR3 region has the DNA TGCGCCAGCCGGGACGGAACAGGGGCCCTTTACACAGATACGCAGTATTTT.

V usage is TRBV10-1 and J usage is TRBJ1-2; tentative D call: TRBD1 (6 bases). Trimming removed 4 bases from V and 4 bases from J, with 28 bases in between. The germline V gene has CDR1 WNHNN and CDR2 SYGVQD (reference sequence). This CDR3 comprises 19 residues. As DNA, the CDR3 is TGCGCCAGCAGTGGACCTTTAACAGGGTCCCAATTCCTCCTCTATGGCTACACCTTC. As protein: CASSGPLTGSQFLLYGYTF.

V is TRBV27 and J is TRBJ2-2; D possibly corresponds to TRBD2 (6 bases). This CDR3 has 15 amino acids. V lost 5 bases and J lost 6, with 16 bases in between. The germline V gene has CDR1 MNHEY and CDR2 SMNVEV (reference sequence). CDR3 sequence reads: CASSPPGRESGELFF. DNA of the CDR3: TGTGCCAGCAGTCCCCCGGGACGGGAGTCCGGGGAGCTGTTTTTT.

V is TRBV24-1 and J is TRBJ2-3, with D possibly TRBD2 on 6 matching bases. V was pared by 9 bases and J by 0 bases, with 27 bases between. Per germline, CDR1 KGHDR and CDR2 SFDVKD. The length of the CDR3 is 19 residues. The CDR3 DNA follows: TGTGCCACCTCCCTGGGAGGCATCGGCGGACAAATTAGCACAGATACGCAGTATTTT. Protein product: CATSLGGIGGQISTDTQYF.

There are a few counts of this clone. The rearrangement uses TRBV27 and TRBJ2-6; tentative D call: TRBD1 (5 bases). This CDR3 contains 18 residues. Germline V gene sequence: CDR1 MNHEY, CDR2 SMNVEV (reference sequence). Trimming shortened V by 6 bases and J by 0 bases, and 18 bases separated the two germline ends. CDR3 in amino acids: CASSLMGQLSSGANVLTF. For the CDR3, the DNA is TGTGCCAGCAGCCTTATGGGGCAGTTAAGCTCTGGGGCCAACGTCCTGACTTTC.

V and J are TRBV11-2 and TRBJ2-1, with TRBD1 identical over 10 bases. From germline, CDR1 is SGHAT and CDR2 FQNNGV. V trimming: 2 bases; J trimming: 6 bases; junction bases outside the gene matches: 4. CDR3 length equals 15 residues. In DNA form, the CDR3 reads TGTGCCAGCAGCTTAACGACAGGGGGCTTCAATGAGCAGTTCTTC. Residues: CASSLTTGGFNEQFF.

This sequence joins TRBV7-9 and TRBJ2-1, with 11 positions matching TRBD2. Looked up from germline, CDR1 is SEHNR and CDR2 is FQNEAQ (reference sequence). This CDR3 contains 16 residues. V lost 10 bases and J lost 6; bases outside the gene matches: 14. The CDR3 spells CATRTSGRGETNEQFF. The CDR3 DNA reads TGTGCCACCCGGACTAGCGGGCGGGGGGAGACCAATGAGCAGTTCTTC.

The CDR3 is CASAPSGSTGNTIYF. The DNA for the CDR3 is TGTGCCAGTGCTCCGTCAGGGTCGACTGGAAACACCATATATTTT. The rearrangement uses TRBV9 and TRBJ1-3; a possible D gene is TRBD1 (5 bases). The CDR3 runs 15 residues. The V gene's germline CDR1 is SGDLS and CDR2 YYNGEE. Trimming left V 8 bases short and J 2 bases short, with 17 bases between. The complete variable domain, with remaining parts taken from reference TRBV9 and TRBJ1-3, reads DSGVTQTPKHLITATGQRVTLRCSPRSGDLSVYWYQQSLDQGLQFLIQYYNGEERAKGNILERFSAQQFPDLHSELNLSSLELGDSALYFCASAPSGSTGNTIYFGEGSWLTVV.

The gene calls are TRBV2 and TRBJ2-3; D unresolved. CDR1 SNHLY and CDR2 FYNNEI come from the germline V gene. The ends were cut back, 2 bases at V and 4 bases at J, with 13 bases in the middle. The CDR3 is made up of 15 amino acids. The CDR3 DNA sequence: TGTGCCAGCAGTGAATCTAGTTTGGTCGCAGATACGCAGTATTTT. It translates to CASSESSLVADTQYF.

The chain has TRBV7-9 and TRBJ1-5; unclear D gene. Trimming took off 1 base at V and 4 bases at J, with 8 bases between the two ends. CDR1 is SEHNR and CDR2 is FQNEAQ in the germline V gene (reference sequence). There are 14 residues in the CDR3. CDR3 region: CASSLVAENQPQHF. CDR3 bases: TGTGCCAGCAGCTTAGTGGCAGAAAATCAGCCCCAGCATTTT.

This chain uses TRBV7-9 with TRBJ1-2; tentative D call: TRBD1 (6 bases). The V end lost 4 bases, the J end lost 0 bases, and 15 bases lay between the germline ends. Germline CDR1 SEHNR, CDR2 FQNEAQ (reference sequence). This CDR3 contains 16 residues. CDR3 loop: CASSWGGGRPNYGYTF. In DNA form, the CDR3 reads TGTGCCAGCAGCTGGGGAGGGGGGCGACCTAACTATGGCTACACCTTC. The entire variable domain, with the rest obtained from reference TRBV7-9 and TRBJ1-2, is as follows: DTGVSQNPRHKITKRGQNVTFRCDPISEHNRLYWYRQTLGQGPEFLTYFQNEAQLEKSRLLSDRFSAERPKGSFSTLEIQRTEQGDSAMYLCASSWGGGRPNYGYTFGSGTRLTVV.

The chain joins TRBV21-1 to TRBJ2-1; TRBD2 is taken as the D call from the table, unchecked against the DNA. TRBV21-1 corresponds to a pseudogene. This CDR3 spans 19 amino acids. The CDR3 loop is CASSKSSQPGTHSYNEQFF. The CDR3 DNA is TGTGCCAGCAGCAAAAGCTCACAACCCGGGACTCACTCCTACAATGAGCAGTTCTTC.

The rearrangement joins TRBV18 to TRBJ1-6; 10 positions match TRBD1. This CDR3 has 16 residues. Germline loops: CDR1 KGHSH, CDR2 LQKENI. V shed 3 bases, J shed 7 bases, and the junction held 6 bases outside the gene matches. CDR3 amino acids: CASSPGGGQGNSPLHF. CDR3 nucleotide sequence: TGTGCCAGCTCACCGGGCGGGGGACAGGGGAATTCACCCCTCCACTTT. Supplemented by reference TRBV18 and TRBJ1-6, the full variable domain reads NAGVMQNPRHLVRRRGQEARLRCSPMKGHSHVYWYRQLPEEGLKFMVYLQKENIIDESGMPKERFSAEFPKEGPSILRIQQVVRGDSAAYFCASSPGGGQGNSPLHFGNGTRLTVT.

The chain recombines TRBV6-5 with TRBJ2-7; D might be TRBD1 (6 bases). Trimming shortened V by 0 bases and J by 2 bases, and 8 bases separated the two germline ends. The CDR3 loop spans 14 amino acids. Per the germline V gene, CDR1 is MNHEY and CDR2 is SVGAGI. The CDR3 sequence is CASSYSGHTYEQYF. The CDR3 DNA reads TGTGCCAGCAGTTACTCGGGACACACCTACGAGCAGTACTTC.